Following are 24 T cell receptor beta chains from one sample sequenced in a study of cytomegalovirus exposure and HLA in healthy donors. The primer mix had 60 Vbeta and 13 Jbeta primers. Method: immunoSEQ multiplex PCR; TCRdb's copy keeps in-frame clones and lacks some. The data contain 65,000 to 90,000 clones, roughly four fifths of them singletons. The sequencing sample was made of PBMCs. The receptors derive from a man younger than 30 in good health and CMV-seronegative.

This chain connects TRBV5-6 to TRBJ2-7; TRBD1 matches at 7 bases. The CDR3 contains 14 residues. Germline trimming cut 5 bases from V and 3 bases from J; bases unmatched to any gene: 8. Germline assignment: CDR1 SGHDT and CDR2 YYEEEE. The CDR3 DNA follows: TGTGCCAGCAGTTATACCGGGACAGACTACGAGCAGTACTTC. It translates to CASSYTGTDYEQYF.

This chain connects TRBV9 to TRBJ2-7; 7 bases map to TRBD1. Germline V lookup: CDR1 SGDLS, CDR2 YYNGEE. The CDR3 has 13 residues. V was pared by 4 bases and J by 4 bases, with 5 bases of the junction left unmatched. The CDR3 spells CASSRQGQYEQYF. Written as DNA, the CDR3 is TGTGCCAGCAGCCGACAGGGTCAATACGAGCAGTACTTC. Combining the CDR3 with reference TRBV9 and TRBJ2-7 gives the whole variable domain DSGVTQTPKHLITATGQRVTLRCSPRSGDLSVYWYQQSLDQGLQFLIQYYNGEERAKGNILERFSAQQFPDLHSELNLSSLELGDSALYFCASSRQGQYEQYFGPGTRLTVT.

This chain uses TRBV4-3 with TRBJ2-7; 7 bases fit TRBD1. Germline loops: CDR1 LGHNA, CDR2 YSLEER. The CDR3 runs 15 residues. The ends lost 4 bases at V and 1 base at J; junction bases unmatched: 7. Here the CDR3 reads CASSLLETGSYEQYF. The CDR3 coding sequence is TGCGCCAGCAGCCTCCTTGAGACAGGGTCCTACGAGCAGTACTTC.

The chain joins TRBV5-4 to TRBJ1-2; D not certain. With 5 bases removed from V and 0 bases from J, the gap between germline ends came to 14 bases. The CDR3 sequence is 15 residues long. CDR1 SGHNT and CDR2 YYREEE come from the germline V gene (reference sequence). The CDR3: CASRPETFANYGYTF. The CDR3 DNA is TGTGCCAGCAGACCTGAGACATTCGCTAACTATGGCTACACCTTC.

The chain recombines TRBV28 with TRBJ2-1, with 13 bases aligning to TRBD2. This CDR3 contains 15 residues. V lost 5 bases to trimming and J lost 6 bases; unmatched junction nucleotides: 4. CDR1 and CDR2 (germline): MDHEN, SYDVKM. CDR3: CASSVTSGGLNEQFF. The CDR3 DNA is TGTGCCAGCAGTGTGACTAGCGGGGGGCTCAATGAGCAGTTCTTC. The entire variable domain, with the rest obtained from reference TRBV28 and TRBJ2-1, is as follows: DVKVTQSSRYLVKRTGEKVFLECVQDMDHENMFWYRQDPGLGLRLIYFSYDVKMKEKGDIPEGYSVSREKKERFSLILESASTNQTSMYLCASSVTSGGLNEQFFGPGTRLTVL.

The rearrangement joins TRBV4-1 to TRBJ2-2; TRBD2 might be the D (7 bases). CDR1 MGHRA and CDR2 YSYEKL come from the germline V gene. The CDR3 has 21 residues. V lost 7 bases to trimming and J lost 4 bases, with 34 bases between them. The CDR3 DNA sequence: TGCGCCAGCACCCGACCGAGGGGGATTTACGGGACTAACCCTTCCACCGGGGAGCTGTTTTTT. Translating gives CASTRPRGIYGTNPSTGELFF.

A remark on this clone: It is unclear where the CDR3 begins or ends on the DNA, so no DNA is shown, and the CDR3 is as TCRdb lists it. The V call is TRBV28, the J call TRBJ1-2; TRBD1, the table's D call, was not compared with the DNA. Germline V gives CDR1 MDHEN, CDR2 SYDVKM. The CDR3 length is 14 residues, termini included. The CDR3 loop is CASSSSTRNYGYTF.

The chain carries TRBV28 and TRBJ2-7; 8 bases agree with TRBD2. V dropped 10 bases and J dropped 2; count of bases not matched to a gene: 13. Looked up from germline, CDR1 is MDHEN and CDR2 is SYDVKM. The CDR3 has 15 residues. CDR3 nucleotides: TGTGCCATCTCGACCAATTCGGGGGGGCCCTACGAGCAGTACTTC. This translates into CAISTNSGGPYEQYF.

A single count supports this clone. V usage is TRBV7-2 and J usage is TRBJ2-7, with a weak D call TRBD2 (6 bases). The V end lost 1 base, the J end lost 7 bases, and 11 bases lay between the germline ends. The CDR3 spans 13 residues. Germline-derived CDR1 and CDR2 are SGHTA and FQGNSA. CDR3 DNA sequence: TGTGCCAGCAGCTTAGGGGGTGCGGGGGAGCAGTACTTC. Translation gives CASSLGGAGEQYF.

This rearrangement joins TRBV5-1 to TRBJ2-1; 11 bases agree with TRBD2. Per germline, CDR1 SGHRS and CDR2 YFSETQ. The CDR3 length is 16 residues. The V gene end was trimmed by 4 bases and the J gene end by 5 bases; junction bases not matched to a gene: 8. DNA for the CDR3: TGCGCCAGCAGCAAAAGACTAGCGGGACCAAACAATGAGCAGTTCTTC. Protein sequence: CASSKRLAGPNNEQFF.

The J gene is TRBJ2-7, the V gene TRBV27; TRBD2 is a possible D gene (6 bases). Germline V gene data show CDR1 as MNHEY and CDR2 as SMNVEV (reference sequence). Deletions cut 5 bases from V and 2 bases from J, with 16 bases between. The CDR3 contains 15 residues. CDR3 DNA sequence: TGTGCCAGCAGTCCGACGGTTGGGAGGACCTACGAGCAGTACTTC. Translated: CASSPTVGRTYEQYF.

The chain recombines TRBV6-6 with TRBJ2-7; 13 nucleotides align to TRBD2. The V gene's germline CDR1 is MNHNY and CDR2 SVGAGI (reference sequence). This CDR3 has 15 amino acids. The trim removed 6 bases at V and 6 bases at J, leaving 8 bases unmatched. CDR3 in amino acids: CASSNDGLAGAEQYF. The CDR3 bases are TGTGCCAGCAGCAACGACGGACTAGCGGGAGCCGAGCAGTACTTC.

The chain couples TRBV2 to TRBJ1-2, with 7 bases matching TRBD1. Germline V lookup: CDR1 SNHLY, CDR2 FYNNEI. Losses at the gene ends were 6 bases for V and 2 bases for J; bases not matched to a gene: 9. This CDR3 comprises 15 residues. CDR3 sequence reads: CASRQTGIANYGYTF. In DNA, the CDR3 is TGTGCCAGCAGACAGACAGGGATTGCAAACTATGGCTACACCTTC.

The J gene is TRBJ2-7, the V gene TRBV4-1; a possible D gene is TRBD1 (6 bases). Trimming took 1 base from V and 3 from J, leaving 10 bases between them. Per germline, CDR1 MGHRA and CDR2 YSYEKL. The CDR3 consists of 14 residues. The CDR3 DNA is TGCGCCAGCAGCCAAGTACCCAGGGGCTACGAGCAGTACTTC. Encoded protein: CASSQVPRGYEQYF.

CDR3 nucleotides: TGTGCCTGGAGTGGGGGGACTAGCGGGAGGGCAGATACGCAGTATTTT. Residues: CAWSGGTSGRADTQYF. This chain links TRBV30 with TRBJ2-3, with 16 bases aligning to TRBD2. Trimming at V came to 1 base and at J to 4 bases, leaving 2 bases not matched to a gene. This CDR3 comprises 16 residues. Germline CDR1 reads GTSNPN; CDR2 reads SVGIG (reference sequence).

The rearrangement uses TRBV30 and TRBJ1-4, with D maybe TRBD1 (5 bases). Germline loops: CDR1 GTSNPN, CDR2 SVGIG (reference sequence). CDR3 length equals 14 residues. Trimming took off 2 bases at V and 6 bases at J, with 13 bases between the two ends. The CDR3 here is CAWSPPGNHEKLFF. In nucleotides, the CDR3 is TGTGCCTGGAGTCCGCCAGGGAATCATGAAAAACTGTTTTTT.

The rearrangement joins TRBV27 to TRBJ2-7, with 10 bases that match TRBD2. V lost 8 bases to trimming and J lost 7 bases; unmatched junction nucleotides: 14. The CDR3 loop spans 15 amino acids. From germline, CDR1 is MNHEY and CDR2 SMNVEV (reference sequence). The CDR3 spells CASVRASGGLGEQYF. The CDR3 DNA reads as TGTGCCAGCGTGAGGGCTAGCGGGGGTTTGGGGGAGCAGTACTTC.

V usage is TRBV7-2 and J usage is TRBJ1-6, with D possibly TRBD1 on 5 matching bases. The V end lost 4 bases, the J end lost 7 bases, and 11 bases lay between the germline ends. The germline V gene encodes CDR1 SGHTA and CDR2 FQGNSA. This CDR3 spans 14 amino acids. CDR3 region: CASSSSRVNSPLHF. CDR3 bases: TGTGCCAGCAGCTCGTCCAGGGTGAATTCACCCCTCCACTTT. The variable domain in full, completed from reference TRBV7-2 and TRBJ1-6, reads GAGVSQSPSNKVTEKGKDVELRCDPISGHTALYWYRQSLGQGLEFLIYFQGNSAPDKSGLPSDRFSAERTGGSVSTLTIQRTQQEDSAVYLCASSSSRVNSPLHFGNGTRLTVT.

This sequence joins TRBV4-1 and TRBJ2-5; 9 nucleotides line up with TRBD2. CDR3 length equals 15 residues. Germline V gene data show CDR1 as MGHRA and CDR2 as YSYEKL. The J segment lost 5 bases and the V segment lost 4 bases, leaving 8 bases of the junction unmatched. Here the CDR3 DNA reads TGCGCCAGCAGCCCGGACAGCGGGGGGTGGGAGACCCAGTACTTC. It specifies CASSPDSGGWETQYF.

This chain links TRBV28 with TRBJ2-5; 12 nucleotides match TRBD2. Germline loops: CDR1 MDHEN, CDR2 SYDVKM. The CDR3 extends over 16 amino acids. J gave up 4 bases and V 3 bases, and 6 bases lay outside the gene matches. The CDR3 protein is CASSFGLAGRLETQYF. CDR3 nucleotide sequence: TGTGCCAGCAGTTTCGGACTAGCGGGGCGGCTAGAGACCCAGTACTTC. The variable domain in full, completed from reference TRBV28 and TRBJ2-5, reads DVKVTQSSRYLVKRTGEKVFLECVQDMDHENMFWYRQDPGLGLRLIYFSYDVKMKEKGDIPEGYSVSREKKERFSLILESASTNQTSMYLCASSFGLAGRLETQYFGPGTRLLVL.

The V call is TRBV19, the J call TRBJ2-1; TRBD1 might be the D (5 bases). Trimming cost V 3 bases and J 1 base, with 16 bases left between them. The CDR3 consists of 17 residues. Germline V CDR1 and CDR2: LNHDA, SQIVND (reference sequence). The CDR3 bases are TGTGCCAGTAGTATTAACCAGGGCCTCCTTTCCTACAATGAGCAGTTCTTC. Its protein is CASSINQGLLSYNEQFF.

The chain combines TRBV6-5 with TRBJ1-4; 11 positions agree with TRBD1. Germline V gene lookup returns CDR1 MNHEY and CDR2 SVGAGI. V shed 2 bases and J 10 bases; nucleotides not matched to a gene: 6. The CDR3 consists of 15 residues. The chain's CDR3 is CASSYAGTGGGKLFF. The DNA for the CDR3 is TGTGCCAGCAGTTACGCAGGGACAGGGGGAGGAAAACTGTTTTTT.

This clone has only one observation. The CDR3 sequence is CATSRPGQGYGYTF. The CDR3 nucleotides are TGTGCCACCAGCAGACCGGGACAAGGCTATGGCTACACCTTC. The chain recombines TRBV15 with TRBJ1-2; D is perhaps TRBD1 (6 bases). V lost 2 bases and J lost 4, with 11 bases in between. The germline CDR1 and CDR2 sequences are LNHNV and YYDKDF (reference sequence). The CDR3 runs 14 residues. The variable domain in full, completed from reference TRBV15 and TRBJ1-2, reads DAMVIQNPRYQVTQFGKPVTLSCSQTLNHNVMYWYQQKSSQAPKLLFHYYDKDFNNEADTPDNFQSRRPNTSFCFLDIRSPGLGDTAMYLCATSRPGQGYGYTFGSGTRLTVV.

This clone showed up just once. The V and J genes are TRBV5-1 and TRBJ1-4, with 8 bases matching TRBD1. The CDR3 is made up of 17 amino acids. From germline, CDR1 is SGHRS and CDR2 YFSETQ. Unmatched junction bases numbered 7, after V lost 0 bases and J lost 3 bases. The DNA for the CDR3 is TGCGCCAGCAGCTTGGCCCCGACAGGGGCAGCTAATGAAAAACTGTTTTTT. This translates into CASSLAPTGAANEKLFF.